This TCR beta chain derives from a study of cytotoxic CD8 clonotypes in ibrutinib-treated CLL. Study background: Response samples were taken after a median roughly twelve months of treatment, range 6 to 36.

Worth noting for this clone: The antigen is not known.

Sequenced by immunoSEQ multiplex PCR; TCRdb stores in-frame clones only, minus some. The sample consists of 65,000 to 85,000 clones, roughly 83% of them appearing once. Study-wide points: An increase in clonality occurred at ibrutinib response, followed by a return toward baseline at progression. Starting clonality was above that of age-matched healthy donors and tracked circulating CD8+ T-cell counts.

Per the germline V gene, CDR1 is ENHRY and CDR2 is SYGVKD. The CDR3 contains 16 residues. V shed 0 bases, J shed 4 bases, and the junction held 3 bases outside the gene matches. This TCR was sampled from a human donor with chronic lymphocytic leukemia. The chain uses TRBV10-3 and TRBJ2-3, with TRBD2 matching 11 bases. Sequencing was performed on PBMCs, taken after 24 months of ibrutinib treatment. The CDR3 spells CAISESTSGSSDTQYF. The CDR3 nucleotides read TGTGCCATCAGTGAGTCCACTAGCGGGAGTTCAGATACGCAGTATTTT.